This T cell receptor (beta chain) emerged from a study of shared clonotypes between healthy human individuals. Findings and limits, study-wide: Tissue TCR repertoires likely differ from these blood-only repertoires.

TCRdb's table, derived via immunoSEQ multiplex PCR, lists solely in-frame clones and lacks some. The top ten clones hold approximately 0.33% of a sample with roughly 570,000 clones, roughly 98% of them seen once. The CDR3 is made up of 12 amino acids. Germline lookup yields CDR1 SGHAT and CDR2 FQNNGV. Between the trimmed V and J ends, which lost 5 bases and 4 bases, there was a span of 9 bases. Comment on this clone: Its antigen remains unidentified.

The naive CD8 subset, CD45RO-negative cells positively selected for CCR7, excluded terminally differentiated effector memory CD45RA+ cells. Donors comprised only Caucasian adults living in Nashville, Tennessee. Source material: naive CD8+ T cells sorted from blood. The chain uses TRBV11-2 and TRBJ2-7; D gene unclear. The sequence was obtained from a man between 25 and 39 years old in good health. The CDR3 here is CASSPPTYEQYF. CDR3 bases: TGTGCCAGCAGCCCCCCCACTTACGAGCAGTACTTC.